These 25 T cell receptor beta chains share one sample of origin, sequenced in a study of tumor-infiltrating lymphocytes in primary liver carcinoma. TCR beta cDNA was reverse-transcribed from roughly 0.45 ug of total RNA. The reaction used a constant-region primer and ProtoScript II reverse transcriptase. What produced the TCR beta libraries was three nested multiplex PCR rounds using slightly modified ARM-PCR. Two initial PCR rounds of roughly 10 cycles each paired TRBV1-TRBV30 forward primers with a C-beta reverse primer. TCRdb reanalysed the multiplex PCR reads using MiXCR and keeps one entry per CDR3 protein. The repertoire holds about 300,000 distinct CDR3 sequences, with about 60% as singletons. Germline DNA was extracted too, while blood RNA derived from unsorted whole blood. Sequenced: peripheral blood. Source of these receptors: a man aged 35 to 55 with primary liver carcinoma and hepatitis B virus infection.

Concerning this clonotype itself: A read error may be the cause here, since a much bigger clone is one base away. The V gene is TRBV6-5, the J gene TRBJ2-1, with a weak D call TRBD1 (5 bases). Germline-derived CDR1 and CDR2 are MNHEY and SVGAGI. Trimming removed 9 bases from V and 9 bases from J, with 15 bases in between. The CDR3 loop spans 12 amino acids. CDR3 in amino acids: CARSTLGAEQFF. The CDR3 DNA reads as TGTGCCAGAAGCACCTTAGGGGCTGAGCAGTTCTTC.

Turning to this clonotype: The germline gene is not matched at one end of the junction; a read error may be the cause. This CDR3 is CASSQVGAGAYGQYF. In nucleotides, the CDR3 is TGTGCCAGTAGCCAAGTGGGAGCGGGGGCCTACGGGCAGTACTTC. The chain combines TRBV4-2 with TRBJ2-7; 8 nucleotides line up with TRBD2. Germline V gene lookup returns CDR1 LGHNA and CDR2 YNFKEQ. The CDR3 is made up of 15 amino acids.

Concerning this clonotype itself: This may be a read error, as it is one base from a much larger clone. The V gene is TRBV7-9, the J gene TRBJ1-1, with a tentative D call TRBD1 (5 bases). The germline V gene has CDR1 SEHNR and CDR2 FQNEAQ (reference sequence). The CDR3 length is 13 residues. The V end lost 3 bases, the J end lost 3 bases, and 8 bases lay between the germline ends. The CDR3: CASSLTVDTEAFF. Here the CDR3 DNA reads TGTGCCAGCAGCTTGACAGTGGACACTGAAGCTTTCTTT.

This clonotype was seen only once. This may be a read error, as it is one base from a much larger clone. The rearrangement uses TRBV29-1 and TRBJ1-2; TRBD1 agrees at 7 bases. Germline CDR1 SQVTM, CDR2 ANQGSEA. J gave up 6 bases and V 8 bases, and 12 bases lay outside the gene matches. The CDR3 runs to 13 residues. The CDR3 bases are TGCAGCCTCCGGGACAGCGGGGTGGATGGCTACACCTTC. Amino acids: CSLRDSGVDGYTF.

V and J are TRBV20-1 and TRBJ1-2; a possible D gene is TRBD1 (5 bases). V was trimmed by 2 bases and J by 0 bases, leaving 10 bases between them. The CDR3 has 14 residues. Germline V gene data show CDR1 as DFQATT and CDR2 as SNEGSKA (reference sequence). The CDR3, as DNA: TGCAGTGCTAGAAGGGACGGAACTAACTATGGCTACACCTTC. Amino acids: CSARRDGTNYGYTF.

Points on this clonotype: An end of the junction does not agree with germline; a read error may underlie this. This chain's CDR3 is CAISESGGAYNEQLF. The DNA for the CDR3 is TGTGCCATCAGTGAGAGCGGAGGGGCGTACAATGAGCAGTTATTC. The chain is built from TRBV10-3 and TRBJ2-1; TRBD2 might be the D (6 bases). The CDR3 is made up of 15 amino acids. Germline V CDR1 and CDR2: ENHRY, SYGVKD.

The genes are TRBV6-2 or TRBV6-3 and TRBJ2-4; TRBD2 aligns across 8 bases. V dropped 6 bases and J dropped 2; count of bases not matched to a gene: 18. The germline V gene has CDR1 MNHEY and CDR2 SVGEGT. The CDR3 is 19 residues long. CDR3 amino acids: CASSIRTLSGETSKNIQYF. CDR3 sequence (DNA): TGTGCCAGCAGCATACGAACCCTTAGCGGGGAGACGTCCAAAAACATTCAGTACTTC.

CDR3 DNA: TGTGCCAGTAGTCCTAGACTAGCGGGGCTAGAGACCCAGTACTTC. As protein: CASSPRLAGLETQYF. The chain uses TRBV19 and TRBJ2-5; TRBD2 aligns across 11 bases. The CDR3 has 15 residues. Germline trimming cut 5 bases from V and 4 bases from J; bases unmatched to any gene: 6. CDR1 is LNHDA and CDR2 is SQIVND in the germline V gene (reference sequence).

This clonotype was counted once. With a much larger clone just one base away, this may be a read error. This chain links TRBV6-6 with TRBJ2-5; tentative D call: TRBD2 (5 bases). V lost 10 bases to trimming and J lost 5 bases, with 20 bases between them. This CDR3 spans 14 amino acids. Germline CDR1 MNHNY, CDR2 SVGAGI (reference sequence). The CDR3 nucleotides are TGTGCCACCTGGGCAGAGGGAATGAGCGAGACCCAGTACTTC. Its protein product is CATWAEGMSETQYF.

Regarding this clonotype: The junction shows a germline mismatch at one end, possibly a read error. The chain combines TRBV11-2 with TRBJ2-5; D is ambiguous. The germline V gene has CDR1 SGHAT and CDR2 FQNNGV. This CDR3 is 11 amino acids long. CDR3 region: CASCPKETQYF. CDR3 sequence (DNA): TGTGCCAGCTGTCCCAAAGAGACCCAGTACTTT.

As regards this clonotype: A read error may account for a junction end that differs from germline. This chain joins TRBV11-1 and TRBJ2-1, with D perhaps TRBD2 (6 bases). The CDR3 spans 15 residues. In germline, CDR1 is SGHAT, CDR2 FQDESV (reference sequence). The CDR3 DNA sequence: TGTGCCAGCAGCCCATTGGAGGGCCTCAGGGATGATCAGTTCTTC. The encoded protein is CASSPLEGLRDDQFF.

In its sample, this clonotype was seen many times. This chain joins TRBV10-3 and TRBJ2-1, with a possible D match to TRBD1 (5 bases). Germline V gene sequence: CDR1 ENHRY, CDR2 SYGVKD. The length of the CDR3 is 15 residues. Trimming removed 2 bases at V and 3 bases at J, with 11 bases between. CDR3 region: CAISERQPDYNEQFF. DNA for the CDR3: TGTGCCATCAGTGAGCGACAGCCGGACTACAATGAGCAGTTCTTC.

This clonotype was counted only a few times. The junction does not match germline at one end; this may be a read error. The chain combines TRBV29-1 with TRBJ1-4; tentatively, D is TRBD1 (5 bases). The germline V gene has CDR1 SQVTM and CDR2 ANQGSEA. CDR3 length: 14 amino acids. This CDR3 is CSVSRGGYNEKLSF. CDR3 nucleotide sequence: TGCAGCGTTTCGCGGGGGGGTTATAATGAAAAACTGTCTTTT.

This clonotype occurred many times. The V and J genes are TRBV12-3 or TRBV12-4 and TRBJ2-5, with 7 bases fitting TRBD2. The CDR3 loop spans 15 amino acids. V lost 6 bases to trimming and J lost 7 bases; unmatched junction nucleotides: 14. The CDR3 loop reads CASRGLAGEYRTQYF. The CDR3 coding sequence is TGTGCCAGCAGGGGACTGGCGGGGGAGTATAGGACCCAGTACTTC.

The table lists this clonotype with a count of one. One end of the junction varies from germline; a read error may be responsible. The chain couples TRBV7-8 to TRBJ2-1; TRBD2 agrees at 9 bases. The CDR3 length is 16 residues. Germline V gives CDR1 SGHVS, CDR2 FQNEAQ. The CDR3 reads CANSLRGGRAYNEQFF. DNA for the CDR3: TGTGCCAACAGCCTAAGGGGCGGGAGGGCCTACAATGAGCAGTTTTTC.

The chain employs TRBV28 and TRBJ2-3; no firm D call. The J call may not be correct, given that the DNA end is closer to TRBJ1-5. The CDR3 totals 14 residues. Germline lookup yields CDR1 MDHEN and CDR2 SYDVKM. CDR3 nucleotides: TGTGCCAGCAGTTTTGTGTCGGGCACAGATACGCAGCATTTT. This encodes CASSFVSGTDTQHF.

Notes on this clonotype: A read error is possible here, since a much larger clone lies one base away. The V gene is TRBV6-6, the J gene TRBJ1-6, with D unresolved. The CDR3 totals 14 residues. From germline, CDR1 is MNHNY and CDR2 SVGAGI (reference sequence). The CDR3 bases are TGTACCAGCAGTTACTCGGCAGGATCCTCACCCCTCCACTTT. It specifies CTSSYSAGSSPLHF.

With regard to this clonotype: Germline is not matched at one junction end, which may reflect a read error. The V call is TRBV12-3 or TRBV12-4, the J call TRBJ2-1, with 9 bases lining up with TRBD2. The CDR3 sequence is 18 residues long. The CDR3 loop is CASKLRQGISGSIDEQSF. The CDR3, as DNA: TGTGCCAGCAAATTGAGGCAGGGAATTAGCGGGAGTATCGATGAGCAGTCCTTC.

The CDR3 here is CASKTETDTQYF. DNA of the CDR3: TGTGCCAGCAAGACGGAGACAGATACGCAGTATTTT. J is TRBJ2-3 and V is TRBV2, with D unresolved. Germline CDR1 SNHLY, CDR2 FYNNEI. Trimming stripped 7 bases from V and 3 bases from J, with 8 bases between. CDR3 length equals 12 residues.

In the case of this clonotype: A clone one base away is much larger, so this may be a read error. The rearrangement links TRBV13 to TRBJ2-6, with a tentative D call TRBD1 (5 bases). The V gene's germline CDR1 is PRHDT and CDR2 FYEKMQ (reference sequence). This CDR3 has 14 residues. The CDR3 nucleotides read TGTGCCAGCAGCGAGAGCTCTGGGGCCAGCGTCCTGACTTTC. Protein: CASSESSGASVLTF.

This clonotype appeared many times. V is TRBV4-1 and J is TRBJ1-2; D may be TRBD1 (5 bases). Germline assignment: CDR1 MGHRA and CDR2 YSYEKL. With 2 bases removed from V and 4 bases from J, the gap between germline ends came to 11 bases. The CDR3 totals 14 residues. CDR3 protein: CASSQSQGFYGYTF. The CDR3 DNA sequence: TGCGCCAGCAGCCAATCTCAGGGATTCTATGGCTACACCTTC.

Comments on this clonotype: Being one base from a much bigger clone, this may be a read error. Here the CDR3 omits its conserved ending phenylalanine or tryptophan, so a read error is the likely source. The chain employs TRBV7-8 and TRBJ2-1; 12 bases are shared with TRBD2. The CDR3 has 15 amino acids. Germline assignment: CDR1 SGHVS and CDR2 FQNEAQ. The V gene end was trimmed by 6 bases and the J gene end by 7 bases; junction bases not matched to a gene: 7. DNA for the CDR3: TGTGCCAGCAGGCCTCTAGCGGGAGGGAGGAATGAGCAGTTCATC. Protein: CASRPLAGGRNEQFI.

Only one count was recorded for this clonotype. An end of the junction does not agree with germline; a read error may underlie this. The chain uses TRBV12-3 or TRBV12-4 and TRBJ1-5; D gene unclear. This CDR3 has 13 amino acids. CDR3 sequence reads: CVSSLTRSQPQHF. CDR3 coding DNA: TGTGTCAGCAGTTTAACTCGGAGTCAGCCCCAGCATTTT.

This clonotype has more than one count but fewer than ten. The gene calls are TRBV12-3 or TRBV12-4 and TRBJ2-2, with D possibly being TRBD1 or TRBD2 (6 bases each). V lost 7 bases and J 1 base, leaving 19 bases between the germline ends. The CDR3 has 17 residues. The CDR3: CASTGRGTPLNTGELFF. Here the CDR3 DNA reads TGTGCCAGCACCGGAAGGGGGACTCCCCTGAACACCGGGGAGCTGTTTTTT.

Comments on this clonotype: A much larger clone lies one base from this, so it may be a read error. The J gene is TRBJ2-1, the V gene TRBV28; possibly TRBD1 for D (6 bases). CDR1 and CDR2 from the germline V gene are MDHEN and SYDVKM. This CDR3 region has 12 residues. The CDR3 nucleotides are TGTACCAGCAGTGGGACAAGCGATGAGCAGTTCTTC. Protein: CTSSGTSDEQFF.